The 28 T cell receptor beta chains below were found in one sample sequenced in a study of T cells after yellow fever vaccination. TCRdb ran MiXCR on the 5' RACE reads and lists one entry per CDR3 protein. The sample lists more than 95,000 distinct CDR3 sequences, 7.2% occurring once. This sample comprised CD4+ T cells sorted from PBMCs, obtained about 41 days after the first yellow fever vaccination. These TCRs come from a man younger than 35 who received the YFV17D yellow fever vaccine.

This clonotype was counted a few times. J is TRBJ2-1 and V is TRBV18, with unresolved D. The CDR3 runs to 14 residues. CDR1 and CDR2 (germline): KGHSH, LQKENI. Trimming stripped 3 bases from V and 6 bases from J, with 12 bases between. CDR3: CASSPTQMGNEQFF. The CDR3 DNA is TGTGCCAGCTCACCGACTCAAATGGGCAATGAGCAGTTCTTC. Full variable domain (outside the CDR3, taken from reference TRBV18 and TRBJ2-1): NAGVMQNPRHLVRRRGQEARLRCSPMKGHSHVYWYRQLPEEGLKFMVYLQKENIIDESGMPKERFSAEFPKEGPSILRIQQVVRGDSAAYFCASSPTQMGNEQFFGPGTRLTVL.

This clonotype was observed many times. The V gene is TRBV5-1, the J gene TRBJ1-1, with D maybe TRBD1 (5 bases). This CDR3 is built from 15 residues. Germline V CDR1 and CDR2: SGHRS, YFSETQ. V lost 0 bases to trimming and J lost 4 bases, with 13 bases between them. The CDR3 sequence: CASSLEPGRLTEAFF. The CDR3 coding sequence is TGCGCCAGCAGCTTGGAACCGGGACGACTCACTGAAGCTTTCTTT.

This clonotype was recorded many times. This chain links TRBV3-1 with TRBJ1-6; D is undetermined. V was cut by 5 bases and J by 4 bases, with 12 bases left in between. Germline CDR1 LGHDT, CDR2 YNNKEL (reference sequence). The CDR3 sequence is 15 residues long. CDR3 nucleotide sequence: TGTGCCAGCAGCGCCTTCAGGTTTTATAATTCACCCCTCCACTTT. This codes for CASSAFRFYNSPLHF.

J is TRBJ2-1 and V is TRBV5-1; tentatively, D is TRBD1 (5 bases). The germline V gene encodes CDR1 SGHRS and CDR2 YFSETQ. V shed 1 base and J shed 3 bases, with 11 bases lying between them. This CDR3 is built from 15 residues. CDR3 coding DNA: TGCGCCAGCAGCTTGTCCCAGACAGACTACAATGAGCAGTTCTTC. Translating it yields CASSLSQTDYNEQFF.

This clonotype was seen at least ten times. The chain links TRBV19 to TRBJ2-7, with D unresolved. Germline values: CDR1 LNHDA, CDR2 SQIVND (reference sequence). CDR3 size: 13 residues. Between the trimmed V and J ends, which lost 3 bases and 3 bases, there was a span of 9 bases. The CDR3 bases are TGTGCCAGTAGTATCCGCCCAGACTACGAGCAGTACTTC. Its translation is CASSIRPDYEQYF.

As concerns this clonotype: A read error may explain this, as a much larger clone is one base away. The V call is TRBV29-1, the J call TRBJ1-4; no clear D gene. The CDR3 is 11 residues long. Germline assignment: CDR1 SQVTM and CDR2 ANQGSEA. CDR3 DNA: TGCAGCGGTGAACAGAATGAAAAACTGTTTTTT. Its translation is CSGEQNEKLFF. Full variable domain (rest looked up from reference TRBV29-1 and TRBJ1-4): SAVISQKPSRDICQRGTSLTIQCQVDSQVTMMFWYRQQPGQSLTLIATANQGSEATYESGFVIDKFPISRPNLTFSTLTVSNMSPEDSSIYLCSGEQNEKLFFGSGTQLSVL.

On this clonotype: A much bigger clone sits one base away, suggesting this may be a read error. The CDR3 region has the DNA TGTGCCAGCAGCTTAGAGCTGACAGTGCAAGTCTACACCTTC. Translated, it gives CASSLELTVQVYTF. The rearrangement uses TRBV7-9 and TRBJ1-2, with a tentative D call TRBD1 (5 bases). This CDR3 is built from 14 residues. Germline V gene lookup returns CDR1 SEHNR and CDR2 FQNEAQ (reference sequence). The V end lost 1 base, the J end lost 10 bases, and 16 bases lay between the germline ends.

This clonotype was seen ten or more times. The rearrangement uses TRBV12-3 or TRBV12-4 and TRBJ2-3; TRBD1 matches 8 bases. V shed 6 bases, J shed 7 bases, and the junction held 12 bases outside the gene matches. This CDR3 has 15 residues. The CDR3 DNA follows: TGTGCCAGCAGCCTCAGCGCCCAGGGGGCCTATACGCAGTATTTT. It specifies CASSLSAQGAYTQYF.

A remark on this clonotype: A much more abundant neighbour one base away suggests this may be a read error. V usage is TRBV6-2 or TRBV6-3 and J usage is TRBJ1-4; 12 nucleotides match TRBD1. This CDR3 has 15 amino acids. J gave up 7 bases and V 5 bases, and 5 bases lay outside the gene matches. Germline-derived CDR1 and CDR2 are MNHEY and SVGEGT. CDR3 amino acids: CASSRGTGGTEKLFF. Written as DNA, the CDR3 is TGTGCCAGCAGTCGCGGGACAGGGGGCACTGAAAAACTGTTTTTT.

This clonotype was picked up many times. The CDR3 nucleotides are TGTGCCAGCAGGCCCGGGACAGGGGTTACCGGGGAGCTGTTTTTT. Protein: CASRPGTGVTGELFF. The V gene is TRBV28, the J gene TRBJ2-2, with 10 nucleotides matching TRBD1. Germline lookup yields CDR1 MDHEN and CDR2 SYDVKM. The CDR3 sequence is 15 residues long. V lost 6 bases, J lost 5 bases, and 6 bases stayed unmatched.

In this sample, this clonotype turned up many times. V is TRBV28 and J is TRBJ2-1, with 11 bases fitting TRBD2. CDR1 is MDHEN, CDR2 SYDVKM, per germline. The CDR3 contains 22 residues. V gave up 8 bases and J gave up 0 bases; unmatched junction bases: 24. The CDR3 coding sequence is TGTGCCAGCCTTAATACAGGGGGCACGGCTAGCGGGGGGAATCCCTCCTACAATGAGCAGTTCTTC. Translation gives CASLNTGGTASGGNPSYNEQFF.

There are a few counts of this clonotype. This chain joins TRBV4-1 and TRBJ2-4; maybe TRBD1 (6 bases). Germline V gene sequence: CDR1 MGHRA, CDR2 YSYEKL. Trimming pared 1 base from V and 4 bases from J, leaving 14 bases between. This CDR3 comprises 16 residues. CDR3 residues: CASSQGQGTQKNIQYF. CDR3 bases: TGCGCCAGCAGCCAAGGGCAGGGGACACAGAAAAACATTCAGTACTTC.

This clonotype was picked up a small number of times. The gene calls are TRBV4-3 and TRBJ2-2; D possibly corresponds to TRBD2 (5 bases). The CDR3 sequence is 16 residues long. Germline values: CDR1 LGHNA, CDR2 YSLEER. The V end lost 1 base, the J end lost 4 bases, and 13 bases lay between the germline ends. The CDR3 DNA sequence: TGCGCCAGCAGCCAAGTTCGAGGGTCGTCCACCGGGGAGCTGTTTTTT. Translation gives CASSQVRGSSTGELFF.

This clonotype was detected many times. The chain is built from TRBV10-3 and TRBJ1-6, with a weak D call TRBD1 (5 bases). V was pared by 6 bases and J by 5 bases, with 11 bases between. The CDR3 runs 14 residues. Germline lookup yields CDR1 ENHRY and CDR2 SYGVKD. The CDR3 DNA sequence: TGTGCCATCAGCAGCACAGGAAATAATTCACCCCTCCACTTT. Its translation: CAISSTGNNSPLHF.

This clonotype occurred many times. The rearrangement joins TRBV5-6 to TRBJ2-1, with D tentatively TRBD1 (6 bases). This CDR3 spans 15 amino acids. Germline assignment: CDR1 SGHDT and CDR2 YYEEEE. Trimming pared 0 bases from V and 4 bases from J, leaving 11 bases between. The CDR3 sequence: CASSLAGVRYNEQFF. The CDR3, as DNA: TGTGCCAGCAGCTTGGCAGGGGTTCGGTACAATGAGCAGTTCTTC.

This clonotype was seen repeatedly, ten times or more. The chain couples TRBV11-2 to TRBJ1-1; D uncertain. CDR1 and CDR2 from the germline V gene are SGHAT and FQNNGV. This CDR3 has 13 amino acids. Trimming pared 2 bases from V and 8 bases from J, leaving 12 bases between. CDR3 sequence reads: CASSLREGGEAFF. As DNA, the CDR3 is TGTGCCAGCAGCTTAAGGGAGGGCGGGGAAGCTTTCTTT.

This clonotype came up many times. V and J are TRBV7-2 and TRBJ2-3, with a tentative D call TRBD1 (6 bases). CDR3 length: 14 residues. V gave up 5 bases and J gave up 0 bases, with 9 bases separating them. Germline V gene sequence: CDR1 SGHTA, CDR2 FQGNSA. Written as DNA, the CDR3 is TGTGCCAGCAGCGTCGGACAGAGCACAGATACGCAGTATTTT. It encodes CASSVGQSTDTQYF.

Ten or more counts support this clonotype. The rearrangement joins TRBV7-2 to TRBJ2-1, with 7 nucleotides matching TRBD2. After removal of 5 bases from V and 10 bases from J, the junction contained 8 bases not matched to a gene. This CDR3 contains 13 residues. Germline CDR1 and CDR2: SGHTA and FQGNSA. The CDR3 here is CASSPQRGDEQFF. CDR3 DNA: TGTGCCAGCAGCCCCCAACGGGGGGACGAGCAGTTCTTC.

This clonotype has at least ten counts. V is TRBV6-2 or TRBV6-3 and J is TRBJ1-4; D might be TRBD1 (5 bases). Germline V lookup: CDR1 MNHEY, CDR2 SVGEGT. CDR3 size: 13 residues. Trimming removed 0 bases at V and 15 bases at J, with 14 bases between. CDR3 nucleotides: TGTGCCAGCAGTTACTCCGGGGACCTCGAGGTGTTTTTT. This encodes CASSYSGDLEVFF.

This clonotype was recorded many times. The V gene is TRBV5-1, the J gene TRBJ1-6; D might be TRBD1 (5 bases). The CDR3 spans 16 residues. The V end lost 0 bases, the J end lost 4 bases, and 11 bases lay between the germline ends. Germline assignment: CDR1 SGHRS and CDR2 YFSETQ. The chain's CDR3 is CASSLGGARYNSPLHF. The CDR3 region has the DNA TGCGCCAGCAGCTTGGGAGGGGCTCGATATAATTCACCCCTCCACTTT.

The chain has TRBV6-1 and TRBJ1-1; 7 bases are a match to TRBD1. J was trimmed by 5 bases and V by 6 bases; bases with no gene match: 9. From germline, CDR1 is MNHNS and CDR2 SASEGT. CDR3 length: 14 amino acids. Written as DNA, the CDR3 is TGTGCCAGCAGAAAAACAGGGGTTGAGACTGAAGCTTTCTTT. Translation gives CASRKTGVETEAFF.

This clonotype was counted ten times or more. The chain combines TRBV6-5 with TRBJ2-7, with D perhaps matching TRBD2 (5 bases). Trimming took off 4 bases at V and 5 bases at J, with 15 bases between the two ends. The CDR3 extends over 14 amino acids. Germline CDR1 and CDR2: MNHEY and SVGAGI. CDR3 residues: CASSSGKEANEQYF. CDR3 sequence (DNA): TGTGCCAGCAGTTCGGGGAAAGAGGCCAACGAGCAGTACTTC.

This clonotype came up many times. J is TRBJ2-5 and V is TRBV5-1, with a tentative D call TRBD1 (6 bases). The CDR3 consists of 16 residues. Germline V gene sequence: CDR1 SGHRS, CDR2 YFSETQ. Trimming shortened V by 0 bases and J by 0 bases, and 12 bases separated the two germline ends. The CDR3 DNA reads TGCGCCAGCAGCTTGGGCCCACAGGGTAACCAAGAGACCCAGTACTTC. Encoded protein: CASSLGPQGNQETQYF.

This clonotype has a count of ten or more. The rearrangement joins TRBV4-2 to TRBJ2-2, with 7 bases aligning to TRBD1. In germline, CDR1 is LGHNA, CDR2 YNFKEQ. CDR3 length: 15 residues. Germline trimming cut 0 bases from V and 13 bases from J; bases unmatched to any gene: 11. Written as DNA, the CDR3 is TGTGCCAGCAGCCAAGATCTTACAGGGGCCTCATCGCTGTTTTTT. Its protein is CASSQDLTGASSLFF.

The chain recombines TRBV4-3 with TRBJ2-7, with 8 bases aligning to TRBD2. This CDR3 is built from 16 residues. In germline, CDR1 is LGHNA, CDR2 YSLEER. V shed 6 bases and J 0 bases; nucleotides not matched to a gene: 10. CDR3 bases: TGCGCCAGCAGTCGGGGGGGCGGGGATCGCTCCTACGAGCAGTACTTC. It codes for CASSRGGGDRSYEQYF.

This clonotype occurred many times. V is TRBV5-1 and J is TRBJ2-5; 7 bases align to TRBD1. Per the germline V gene, CDR1 is SGHRS and CDR2 is YFSETQ. V was clipped by 0 bases and J by 2 bases; unmatched bases: 4. The CDR3 has 15 amino acids. DNA for the CDR3: TGCGCCAGCAGCTTGGTGCCGGGACAGCAAGAGACCCAGTACTTC. Residues: CASSLVPGQQETQYF.

This chain uses TRBV6-1 with TRBJ1-6; TRBD1 is a possible D gene (5 bases). Trimming removed 10 bases at V and 8 bases at J, with 18 bases between. The CDR3 has 14 residues. In germline, CDR1 is MNHNS, CDR2 SASEGT. CDR3 DNA: TGTGCCACCAACCCCCGGGACGGTCATTCACCCCTCCACTTT. Translated, it gives CATNPRDGHSPLHF.

This clonotype has a handful of counts. This chain uses TRBV5-1 with TRBJ2-6; TRBD1 matches 9 bases. This CDR3 has 18 residues. Looked up from germline, CDR1 is SGHRS and CDR2 is YFSETQ. V lost 2 bases to trimming and J lost 2 bases; unmatched junction nucleotides: 8. The CDR3 DNA sequence: TGCGCCAGCAGCTTTTCGGGACAGGGCGTCCCTGGGGCCAACGTCCTGACTTTC. It yields the protein CASSFSGQGVPGANVLTF.